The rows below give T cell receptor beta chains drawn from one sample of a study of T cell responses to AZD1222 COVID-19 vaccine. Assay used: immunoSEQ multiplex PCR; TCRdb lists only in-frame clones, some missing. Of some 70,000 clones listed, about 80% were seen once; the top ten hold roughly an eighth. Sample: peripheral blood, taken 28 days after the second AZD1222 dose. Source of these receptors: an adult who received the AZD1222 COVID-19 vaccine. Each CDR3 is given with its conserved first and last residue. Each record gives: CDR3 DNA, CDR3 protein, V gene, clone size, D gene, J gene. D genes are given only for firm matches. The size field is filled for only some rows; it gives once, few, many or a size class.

TGCAGCGTTGATAATACAGGGGTAGGAGATACGCAGTATTTT | CSVDNTGVGDTQYF | TRBV29-1 | NA | TRBD1 | TRBJ2-3
TGCAGTGCTAGTTCCGACAGGGGAATCGTGAATGAGCAGTTCTTC | CSASSDRGIVNEQFF | TRBV20-1 | NA | TRBD1 | TRBJ2-1
TGTGCCACCAGCAGAGATCAGGACAGCGGCTCAGAGCAGTACTTC | CATSRDQDSGSEQYF | TRBV15 | NA | NA | TRBJ2-7
TGTGCCAGCAGCTTATCGGGGTTCGGGCGCACAGATACGCAGTATTTT | CASSLSGFGRTDTQYF | TRBV5-5 | few | NA | TRBJ2-3
TGTGCCAGCAGGAACGGGGCGAGAGGAGGTTACAATGAGCAGTTCTTC | CASRNGARGGYNEQFF | TRBV5-8 | few | NA | TRBJ2-1
TGTGCCAGCAGCGTAGGCTCTACCTCCTACGAGCAGTACTTC | CASSVGSTSYEQYF | TRBV9 | NA | NA | TRBJ2-7
TGCAGTGCTAGTTGGCAGGGGGCACAATTAGTCGCTTTCTTT | CSASWQGAQLVAFF | TRBV20-1 | NA | TRBD1 | TRBJ1-1
TGTGCCAGCAGCCTGTCGCCGGATGATACGCAGTATTTT | CASSLSPDDTQYF | TRBV11-3 | NA | NA | TRBJ2-3
TGTGCCAGCAGTTTGGGGGGAGGAGAGACCCAGTACTTC | CASSLGGGETQYF | TRBV12-3/TRBV12-4 | NA | NA | TRBJ2-5
TGCGCCAGCAGCCAAGTCCAGGGGCACGGCACAGATACGCAGTATTTT | CASSQVQGHGTDTQYF | TRBV4-3 | few | NA | TRBJ2-3
TGTGCCAGCAGTTTAACTGAGCGGGGGGGCCGGGAGACCCAGTACTTC | CASSLTERGGRETQYF | TRBV27 | NA | TRBD2 | TRBJ2-5